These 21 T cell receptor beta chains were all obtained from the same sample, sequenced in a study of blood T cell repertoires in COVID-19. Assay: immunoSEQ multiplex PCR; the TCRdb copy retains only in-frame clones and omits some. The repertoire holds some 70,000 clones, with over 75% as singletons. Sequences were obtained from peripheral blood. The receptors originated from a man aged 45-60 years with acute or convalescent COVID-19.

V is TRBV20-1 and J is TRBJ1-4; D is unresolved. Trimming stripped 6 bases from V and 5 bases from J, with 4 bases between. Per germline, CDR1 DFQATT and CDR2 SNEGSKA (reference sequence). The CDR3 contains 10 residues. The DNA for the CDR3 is TGCAGTGCCAAAAATGAAAAACTGTTTTTT. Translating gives CSAKNEKLFF.

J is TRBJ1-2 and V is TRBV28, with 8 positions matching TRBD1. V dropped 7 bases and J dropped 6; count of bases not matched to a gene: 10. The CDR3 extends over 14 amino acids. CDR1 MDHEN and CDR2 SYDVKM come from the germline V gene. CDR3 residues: CASTYRTGLHGYTF. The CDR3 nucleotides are TGTGCCAGCACTTATCGGACAGGGCTGCATGGCTACACCTTC.

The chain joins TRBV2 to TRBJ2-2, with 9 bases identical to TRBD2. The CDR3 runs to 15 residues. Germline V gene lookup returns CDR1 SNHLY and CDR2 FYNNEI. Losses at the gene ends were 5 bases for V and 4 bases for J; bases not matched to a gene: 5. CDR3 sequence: CASSQREALTGELFF. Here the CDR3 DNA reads TGTGCCAGCAGTCAGCGGGAGGCACTCACCGGGGAGCTGTTTTTT.

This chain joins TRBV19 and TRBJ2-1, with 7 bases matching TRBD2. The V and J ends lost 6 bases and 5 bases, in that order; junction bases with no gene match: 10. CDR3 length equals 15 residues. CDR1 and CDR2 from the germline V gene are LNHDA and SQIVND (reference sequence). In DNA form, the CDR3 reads TGTGCCAGTAGCCTTGAGCTAGCGGTCAACAATGAGCAGTTCTTC. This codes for CASSLELAVNNEQFF.

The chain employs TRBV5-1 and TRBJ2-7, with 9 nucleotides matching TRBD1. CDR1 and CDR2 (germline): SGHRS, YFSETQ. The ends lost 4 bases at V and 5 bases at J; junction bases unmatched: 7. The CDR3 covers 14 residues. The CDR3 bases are TGCGCCAGCAGCCCGGGGACAGGGCGCAACGAGCAGTACTTC. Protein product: CASSPGTGRNEQYF.

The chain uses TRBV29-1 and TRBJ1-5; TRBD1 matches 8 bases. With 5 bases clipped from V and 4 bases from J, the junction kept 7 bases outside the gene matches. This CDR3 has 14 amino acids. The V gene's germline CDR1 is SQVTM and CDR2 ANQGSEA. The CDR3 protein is CSVKGQGGNQPQHF. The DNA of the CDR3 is TGCAGCGTTAAAGGACAGGGTGGGAATCAGCCCCAGCATTTT.

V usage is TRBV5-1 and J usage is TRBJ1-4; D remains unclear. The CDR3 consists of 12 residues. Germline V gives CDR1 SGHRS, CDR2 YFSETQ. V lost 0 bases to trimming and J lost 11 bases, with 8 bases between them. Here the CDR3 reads CASSLGPEKLFF. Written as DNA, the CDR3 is TGCGCCAGCAGCTTGGGTCCCGAGAAACTGTTTTTT.

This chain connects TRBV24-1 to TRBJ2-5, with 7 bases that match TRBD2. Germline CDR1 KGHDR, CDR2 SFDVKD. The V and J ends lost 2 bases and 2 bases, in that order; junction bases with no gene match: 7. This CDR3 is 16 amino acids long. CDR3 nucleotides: TGTGCCACCAGTGATTACGCTAGCGGAGCGCAAGAGACCCAGTACTTC. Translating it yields CATSDYASGAQETQYF.

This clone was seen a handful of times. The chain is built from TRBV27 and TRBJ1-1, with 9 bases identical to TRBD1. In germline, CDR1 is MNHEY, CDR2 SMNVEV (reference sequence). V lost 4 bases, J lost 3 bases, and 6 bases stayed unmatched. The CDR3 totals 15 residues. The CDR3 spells CASSYLQGAHTEAFF. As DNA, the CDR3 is TGTGCCAGCAGTTACCTACAGGGGGCTCACACTGAAGCTTTCTTT.

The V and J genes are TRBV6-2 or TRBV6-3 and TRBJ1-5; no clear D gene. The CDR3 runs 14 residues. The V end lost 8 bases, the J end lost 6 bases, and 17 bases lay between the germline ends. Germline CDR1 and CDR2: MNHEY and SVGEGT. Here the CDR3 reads CASGPGVASQPQHF. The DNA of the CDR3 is TGTGCCAGCGGCCCAGGAGTAGCCAGTCAGCCCCAGCATTTT.

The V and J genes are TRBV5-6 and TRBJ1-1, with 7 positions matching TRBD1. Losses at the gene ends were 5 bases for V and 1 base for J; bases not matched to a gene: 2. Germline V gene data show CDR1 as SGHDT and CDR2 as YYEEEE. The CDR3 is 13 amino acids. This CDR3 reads CASRNRGNTEAFF. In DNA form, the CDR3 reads TGTGCCAGCAGGAACAGGGGGAACACTGAAGCTTTCTTT. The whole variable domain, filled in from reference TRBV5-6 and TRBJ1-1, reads DAGVTQSPTHLIKTRGQQVTLRCSPKSGHDTVSWYQQALGQGPQFIFQYYEEEERQRGNFPDRFSGHQFPNYSSELNVNALLLGDSALYLCASRNRGNTEAFFGQGTRLTVV.

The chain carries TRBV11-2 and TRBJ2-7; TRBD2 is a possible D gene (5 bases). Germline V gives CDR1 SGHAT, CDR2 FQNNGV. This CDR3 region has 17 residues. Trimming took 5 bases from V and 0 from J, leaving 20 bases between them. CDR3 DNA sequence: TGTGCCAGCAGCGAACTAGGGCTAGCCATTCCCTCCTACGAGCAGTACTTC. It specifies CASSELGLAIPSYEQYF.

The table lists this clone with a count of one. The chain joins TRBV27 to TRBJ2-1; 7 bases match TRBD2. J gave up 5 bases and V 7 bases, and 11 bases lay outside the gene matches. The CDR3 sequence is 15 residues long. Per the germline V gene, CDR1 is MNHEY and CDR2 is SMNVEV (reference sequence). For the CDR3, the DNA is TGTGCCAGCAATGGAGCGGGATCCTTAGACAATGAGCAGTTCTTC. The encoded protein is CASNGAGSLDNEQFF.

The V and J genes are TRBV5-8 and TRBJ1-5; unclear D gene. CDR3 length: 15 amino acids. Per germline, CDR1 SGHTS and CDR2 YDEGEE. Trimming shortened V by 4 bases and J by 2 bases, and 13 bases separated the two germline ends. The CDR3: CASSDGGFGNQPQHF. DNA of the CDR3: TGTGCCAGCAGCGACGGCGGGTTCGGCAATCAGCCCCAGCATTTT.

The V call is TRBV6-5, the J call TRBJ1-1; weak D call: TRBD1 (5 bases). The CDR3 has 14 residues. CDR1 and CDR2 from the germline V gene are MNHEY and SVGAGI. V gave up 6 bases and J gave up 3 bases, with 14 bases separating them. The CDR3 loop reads CASSLAGKDTEAFF. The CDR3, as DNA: TGTGCCAGCAGCCTCGCAGGGAAGGACACTGAAGCTTTCTTT.

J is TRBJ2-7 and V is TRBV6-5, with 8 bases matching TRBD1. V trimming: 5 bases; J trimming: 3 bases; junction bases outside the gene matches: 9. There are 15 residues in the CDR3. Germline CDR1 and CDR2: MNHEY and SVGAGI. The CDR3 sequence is CASSRQGQGGYEQYF. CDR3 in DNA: TGTGCCAGCAGTCGCCAAGGACAGGGTGGCTACGAGCAGTACTTC.

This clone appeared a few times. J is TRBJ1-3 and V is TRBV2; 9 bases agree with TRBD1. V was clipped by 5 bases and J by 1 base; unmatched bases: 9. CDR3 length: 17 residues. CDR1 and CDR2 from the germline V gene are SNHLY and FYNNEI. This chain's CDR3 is CASSPGQGDISGNTIYF. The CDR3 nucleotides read TGTGCCAGCAGTCCGGGACAGGGAGATATTTCTGGAAACACCATATATTTT.

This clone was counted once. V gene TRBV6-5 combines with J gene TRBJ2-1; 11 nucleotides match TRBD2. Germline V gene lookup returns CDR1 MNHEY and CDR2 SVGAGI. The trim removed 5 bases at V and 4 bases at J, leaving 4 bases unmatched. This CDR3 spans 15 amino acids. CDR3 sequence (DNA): TGTGCCAGCAGTCCCCGACTAGCGGGATACAATGAGCAGTTCTTC. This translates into CASSPRLAGYNEQFF.

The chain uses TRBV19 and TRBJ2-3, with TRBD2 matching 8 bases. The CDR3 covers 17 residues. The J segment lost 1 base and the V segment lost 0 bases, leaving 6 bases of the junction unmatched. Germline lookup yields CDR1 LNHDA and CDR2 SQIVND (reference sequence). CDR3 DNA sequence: TGTGCCAGTAGTATAGATCCAGGAGCGGGAGGCACAGATACGCAGTATTTT. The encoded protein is CASSIDPGAGGTDTQYF.

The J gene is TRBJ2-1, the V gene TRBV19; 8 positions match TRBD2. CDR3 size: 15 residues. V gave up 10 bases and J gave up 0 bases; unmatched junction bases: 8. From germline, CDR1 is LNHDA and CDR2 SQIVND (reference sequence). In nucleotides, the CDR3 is TGTGCCACCTCCTCGGGGGGGAGCTCCTACAATGAGCAGTTCTTC. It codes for CATSSGGSSYNEQFF.

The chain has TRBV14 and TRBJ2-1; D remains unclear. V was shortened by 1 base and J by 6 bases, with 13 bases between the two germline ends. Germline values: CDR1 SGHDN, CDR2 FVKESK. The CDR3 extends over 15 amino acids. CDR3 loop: CASSQGKTEANEQFF. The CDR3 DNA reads TGTGCCAGCAGCCAAGGAAAGACCGAGGCCAATGAGCAGTTCTTC.